This TCR beta chain appears in the sequencing data of a study of CD8 T cells in ankylosing spondylitis. Notes on the study in general: Earlier reports found some motif variants in synovial fluid and blood in reactive arthritis. The study looked at matched synovial fluid samples from ankylosing spondylitis patients. Disease-linked clones were reported to be significantly enriched there. Within peripheral blood, clones linked to disease were CD8+ and relatively rare.

Germline V CDR1 and CDR2: MNHNY, SVGAGI (reference sequence). This CDR3 has 13 amino acids. The V end was cut by 6 bases, the J end by 5 bases, with 13 bases between. The table lists this clonotype with a few counts. The antigen remains undetermined. TCRdb fed the 5' RACE reads into MiXCR, producing one record per CDR3 protein. Of 230,000 or so distinct CDR3 sequences detected, 15% to 20% appear once; the ten largest clones hold around 33%. This sequence was found in a male donor with ankylosing spondylitis or in good health (not recorded which). This chain connects TRBV6-6 to TRBJ1-1, with D possibly TRBD1 on 6 matching bases. The sequenced sample was blood, either unsorted or a sorted T cell fraction (not recorded which). The CDR3 coding sequence is TGTGCCAGCAGGGCAGGGGCGGGTACTGAAGCTTTCTTT. It encodes CASRAGAGTEAFF.